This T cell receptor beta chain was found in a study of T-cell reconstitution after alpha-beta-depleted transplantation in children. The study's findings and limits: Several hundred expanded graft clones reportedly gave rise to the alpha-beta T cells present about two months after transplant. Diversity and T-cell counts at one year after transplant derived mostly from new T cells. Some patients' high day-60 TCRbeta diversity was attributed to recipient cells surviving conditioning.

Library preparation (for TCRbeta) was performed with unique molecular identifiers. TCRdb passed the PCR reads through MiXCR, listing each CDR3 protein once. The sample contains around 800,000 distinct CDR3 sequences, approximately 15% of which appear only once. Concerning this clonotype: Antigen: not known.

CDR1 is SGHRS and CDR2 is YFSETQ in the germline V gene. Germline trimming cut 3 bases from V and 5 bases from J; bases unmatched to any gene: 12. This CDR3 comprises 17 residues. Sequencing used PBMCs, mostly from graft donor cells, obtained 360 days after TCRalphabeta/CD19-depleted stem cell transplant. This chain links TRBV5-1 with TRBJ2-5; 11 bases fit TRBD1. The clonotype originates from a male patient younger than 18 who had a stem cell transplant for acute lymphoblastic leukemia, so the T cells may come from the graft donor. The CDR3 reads CASSSLLGQGAWETQYF. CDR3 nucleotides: TGCGCCAGCAGCTCTCTACTTGGACAGGGGGCATGGGAGACCCAGTACTTC.